Below, 29 T cell receptor beta chains from the same sample are listed, as sequenced in a study of shared clonotypes between healthy human individuals. The method was immunoSEQ multiplex PCR; TCRdb's version includes in-frame clones alone and lacks a portion of them. The sample comprises more than 80,000 clones, roughly two thirds of which are singletons, and roughly 43% rests with the top ten. What was sequenced was memory CD8+ T cells sorted from blood. Specified subset: CD45RO+ cells pooled with CCR7-negative TemRA cells. These receptors all come from a man under 40 in good health.

This clone has just a few counts. The J gene is TRBJ2-2, the V gene TRBV9; D gene unclear. The CDR3 spans 17 residues. V was trimmed by 3 bases and J by 2 bases, leaving 17 bases between them. The germline V gene has CDR1 SGDLS and CDR2 YYNGEE. The CDR3 here is CASSGRGAVDNTGELFF. CDR3 nucleotides: TGTGCCAGCAGCGGACGAGGCGCCGTCGATAACACCGGGGAGCTGTTTTTT.

This sequence joins TRBV19 and TRBJ2-1; D possibly corresponds to TRBD2 (6 bases). Germline V gene data show CDR1 as LNHDA and CDR2 as SQIVND (reference sequence). The CDR3 covers 15 residues. The germline V and J ends were trimmed by 5 bases and 1 base, with 12 bases remaining between them. The CDR3 here is CASSPTGESYNEQFF. In DNA, the CDR3 is TGTGCCAGTAGTCCTACGGGAGAATCCTACAATGAGCAGTTCTTC. Full variable domain (rest looked up from reference TRBV19 and TRBJ2-1): DGGITQSPKYLFRKEGQNVTLSCEQNLNHDAMYWYRQDPGQGLRLIYYSQIVNDFQKGDIAEGYSVSREKKESFPLTVTSAQKNPTAFYLCASSPTGESYNEQFFGPGTRLTVL.

The genes are TRBV28 and TRBJ2-1; 8 bases line up with TRBD2. The CDR3 covers 12 residues. The germline V gene has CDR1 MDHEN and CDR2 SYDVKM. The V segment lost 6 bases and the J segment 13 bases; nucleotides outside the gene matches: 8. CDR3 bases: TGTGCCAGCAGACTCGGACTAGCTTACCAGTTCTTC. The encoded protein is CASRLGLAYQFF. The variable domain in full, completed from reference TRBV28 and TRBJ2-1, reads DVKVTQSSRYLVKRTGEKVFLECVQDMDHENMFWYRQDPGLGLRLIYFSYDVKMKEKGDIPEGYSVSREKKERFSLILESASTNQTSMYLCASRLGLAYQFFGPGTRLTVL.

This clone has at least ten counts. This sequence joins TRBV27 and TRBJ1-2, with TRBD1 identical over 7 bases. This CDR3 contains 13 residues. Germline CDR1 is MNHEY and CDR2 is SMNVEV (reference sequence). V dropped 5 bases and J dropped 4; count of bases not matched to a gene: 4. The CDR3 coding sequence is TGTGCCAGCAGTCGGGACAGCTTCTATGGCTACACCTTC. Amino acids: CASSRDSFYGYTF.

The chain links TRBV28 to TRBJ2-6; maybe TRBD2 (5 bases). This CDR3 region has 16 residues. The germline CDR1 and CDR2 sequences are MDHEN and SYDVKM. Trimming took off 3 bases at V and 0 bases at J, with 9 bases between the two ends. The DNA of the CDR3 is TGTGCCAGCAGTTTCGGGGAGAGCTCTGGGGCCAACGTCCTGACTTTC. Translating gives CASSFGESSGANVLTF.

This clone was counted a single time. It differs at one base from a far larger clone, so likely a read error. The sample contains more than one DNA sequence encoding this CDR3. J is TRBJ2-1 and V is TRBV7-8; D call uncertain. With 4 bases removed from V and 8 bases from J, the gap between germline ends came to 24 bases. The CDR3 spans 17 residues. CDR1 is SGHVS, CDR2 FQNEAQ, per germline. CDR3: CASSYPLEEASEDEQFF. CDR3 in DNA: TGTGCCAGCAGCTACCCGTTGGAAGAGGCTAGTGAGGATGAGCAGTTCTTC.

The gene calls are TRBV9 and TRBJ2-3; D gene ambiguous. Trimming cost V 3 bases and J 2 bases, with 7 bases left between them. Germline V lookup: CDR1 SGDLS, CDR2 YYNGEE. The CDR3 is 13 residues long. The CDR3 DNA reads as TGTGCCAGCAGCGCTTATGTCACAGATACGCAGTATTTT. Its protein product is CASSAYVTDTQYF.

This clone was counted ten times or more. CDR3 amino acids: CASSYDGRYNEQFF. DNA of the CDR3: TGTGCCAGCAGTTACGACGGACGGTACAATGAGCAGTTCTTC. The V call is TRBV6-5, the J call TRBJ2-1; no reliable D call. Germline CDR1 is MNHEY and CDR2 is SVGAGI. Trimming pared 2 bases from V and 4 bases from J, leaving 9 bases between. The CDR3 has 14 residues.

V is TRBV14 and J is TRBJ2-1, with a tentative D call TRBD1 (6 bases). Trimming removed 2 bases from V and 3 bases from J, with 8 bases in between. The CDR3 covers 14 residues. In germline, CDR1 is SGHDN, CDR2 FVKESK. The chain's CDR3 is CASSQSTGYNEQFF. The CDR3 DNA is TGTGCCAGCAGCCAATCGACAGGCTACAATGAGCAGTTCTTC.

This chain uses TRBV2 with TRBJ2-2; the match to TRBD2 covers 11 bases. Germline values: CDR1 SNHLY, CDR2 FYNNEI. Trimming removed 0 bases from V and 4 bases from J; junction bases left unmatched: 4. This CDR3 has 17 amino acids. The CDR3 DNA reads as TGTGCCAGCAGTGAAGCGCTAGCGGGAGGTCCCACCGGGGAGCTGTTTTTT. This sequence encodes CASSEALAGGPTGELFF.

This rearrangement joins TRBV11-2 to TRBJ2-1, with TRBD2 as a possible D gene (6 bases). Germline CDR1 is SGHAT and CDR2 is FQNNGV. CDR3 length: 17 amino acids. Trimming pared 1 base from V and 7 bases from J, leaving 20 bases between. The CDR3 sequence: CASSLGAPGTLVNEQFF. The CDR3 DNA reads TGTGCCAGCAGCTTAGGGGCCCCCGGGACTCTTGTAAATGAGCAGTTCTTC.

There are a few counts of this clone. The gene calls are TRBV7-9 and TRBJ2-1; D is possibly TRBD1 (5 bases). Germline V gives CDR1 SEHNR, CDR2 FQNEAQ (reference sequence). CDR3 size: 15 residues. Between the trimmed V and J ends, which lost 6 bases and 0 bases, there was a span of 12 bases. This CDR3 is CASSPRQSSYNEQFF. CDR3 DNA sequence: TGTGCCAGCAGTCCCAGACAGAGCTCCTACAATGAGCAGTTCTTC.

As to this clone: Only one base separates this from a far larger clonotype, so it likely reflects a read error. The identical CDR3 is also encoded by other nucleotide sequences in the sample. The chain couples TRBV28 to TRBJ2-6; weak D call: TRBD1 (6 bases). The CDR3 is 17 residues long. In germline, CDR1 is MDHEN, CDR2 SYDVKM. CDR3 loop: CASSSPTGNTGANVLTF. DNA of the CDR3: TGCGCCAGCAGCTCCCCGACAGGTAATACAGGGGCCAACGTCCTGACTTTC.

J is TRBJ2-3 and V is TRBV5-4, with 8 bases matching TRBD2. Germline values: CDR1 SGHNT, CDR2 YYREEE (reference sequence). Unmatched junction bases numbered 7, after V lost 4 bases and J lost 3 bases. The CDR3 is 15 residues long. Here the CDR3 DNA reads TGTGCCAGCAGCCCGCTAGCGGGCCCGACAGATACGCAGTATTTT. Translating it yields CASSPLAGPTDTQYF.

The chain combines TRBV15 with TRBJ1-5; 8 bases fit TRBD1. CDR1 is LNHNV, CDR2 YYDKDF, per germline (reference sequence). This CDR3 has 18 amino acids. The J segment lost 0 bases and the V segment lost 0 bases, leaving 7 bases of the junction unmatched. The CDR3 sequence is CATSRDLWDRSSNQPQHF. In DNA form, the CDR3 reads TGTGCCACCAGCAGAGATTTATGGGACAGGTCTAGCAATCAGCCCCAGCATTTT.

J is TRBJ2-1 and V is TRBV4-1; no definite D call. In germline, CDR1 is MGHRA, CDR2 YSYEKL. The CDR3 extends over 12 amino acids. V was trimmed by 4 bases and J by 8 bases, leaving 9 bases between them. CDR3 bases: TGCGCCAGCAGCCCCCGAACCGATGAGCAGTTCTTC. Encoded protein: CASSPRTDEQFF.

V gene TRBV27 combines with J gene TRBJ2-7; possible D gene TRBD1, 6 bases. CDR1 is MNHEY and CDR2 is SMNVEV in the germline V gene (reference sequence). Trimming took off 6 bases at V and 6 bases at J, with 12 bases between the two ends. The CDR3 runs 12 residues. In DNA form, the CDR3 reads TGTGCCAGCAGGCACGGGACACTCGAGCAGTACTTC. The encoded protein is CASRHGTLEQYF.

The CDR3 DNA follows: TGTGCCAGCAGTCCTACGGTTATCACTGAAGCTTTCTTT. This translates into CASSPTVITEAFF. V usage is TRBV28 and J usage is TRBJ1-1; D ambiguous. Germline V gene data show CDR1 as MDHEN and CDR2 as SYDVKM. Trimming took 5 bases from V and 4 from J, leaving 11 bases between them. This CDR3 spans 13 amino acids.

This sequence joins TRBV15 and TRBJ2-1; D may be TRBD2 (6 bases). Trimming removed 1 base from V and 7 bases from J, with 23 bases in between. The CDR3 loop spans 18 amino acids. The V gene's germline CDR1 is LNHNV and CDR2 YYDKDF (reference sequence). This CDR3 is CATSRVGVGSGALNEQFF. In nucleotides, the CDR3 is TGTGCCACCAGCAGAGTCGGCGTTGGGTCGGGAGCTCTGAATGAGCAGTTCTTC.

The gene calls are TRBV5-6 and TRBJ1-3, with 7 bases identical to TRBD1. This CDR3 is 14 amino acids long. Germline trimming cut 6 bases from V and 1 base from J; bases unmatched to any gene: 4. CDR1 is SGHDT, CDR2 YYEEEE, per germline. This CDR3 is CASKSTGSGNTIYF. CDR3 nucleotide sequence: TGTGCCAGCAAATCGACAGGGTCTGGAAACACCATATATTTT.

Notes on this clone: Given a far larger clone just one base away, this is likely a sequencing read error. The chain has TRBV28 and TRBJ2-1; unclear D gene. CDR3 length: 12 amino acids. CDR1 and CDR2 from the germline V gene are MDHEN and SYDVKM. The CDR3 reads CASSPYSNKQFF. The CDR3 DNA sequence: TGTGCCAGCAGTCCTTACTCCAATAAGCAGTTCTTC. Combining the CDR3 with reference TRBV28 and TRBJ2-1 gives the whole variable domain DVKVTQSSRYLVKRTGEKVFLECVQDMDHENMFWYRQDPGLGLRLIYFSYDVKMKEKGDIPEGYSVSREKKERFSLILESASTNQTSMYLCASSPYSNKQFFGPGTRLTVL.

This clone was recorded at least ten times. This chain connects TRBV28 to TRBJ2-7, with 7 bases that match TRBD1. The ends lost 7 bases at V and 6 bases at J; junction bases unmatched: 6. In germline, CDR1 is MDHEN, CDR2 SYDVKM. The CDR3 is 12 amino acids. This CDR3 is CASTGGNFEQYF. CDR3 DNA: TGTGCCAGCACAGGGGGAAACTTCGAGCAGTACTTC.

CDR3 protein: CASSEATRDRVSVKREYF. DNA of the CDR3: TGTGCCAGCAGTGAAGCGACAAGGGACAGGGTCTCGGTTAAGCGCGAGTACTTC. The chain links TRBV6-1 to TRBJ2-7, with 9 bases lining up with TRBD1. Germline V CDR1 and CDR2: MNHNS, SASEGT. This CDR3 contains 18 residues. After removal of 0 bases from V and 11 bases from J, the junction contained 20 bases not matched to a gene.

The chain carries TRBV27 and TRBJ1-5; the D is unclear. Germline CDR1 MNHEY, CDR2 SMNVEV (reference sequence). The CDR3 runs to 14 residues. Trimming removed 2 bases from V and 1 base from J, with 6 bases in between. This CDR3 reads CASSLGRSNQPQHF. In nucleotides, the CDR3 is TGTGCCAGCAGTTTAGGGCGCAGCAATCAGCCCCAGCATTTT.

The sample holds a few counts of this clone. The chain employs TRBV7-8 and TRBJ2-3, with 9 bases fitting TRBD1. Germline loops: CDR1 SGHVS, CDR2 FQNEAQ. V gave up 2 bases and J gave up 4 bases; unmatched junction bases: 1. The CDR3 covers 14 residues. The CDR3 sequence: CASSLRDRADTQYF. The CDR3 coding sequence is TGTGCCAGCAGCTTAAGGGACAGGGCAGATACGCAGTATTTT.

The J gene is TRBJ1-5, the V gene TRBV27; possible D gene TRBD1, 5 bases. The ends were cut back, 6 bases at V and 0 bases at J, with 18 bases in the middle. The germline V gene encodes CDR1 MNHEY and CDR2 SMNVEV (reference sequence). The CDR3 has 17 amino acids. Written as DNA, the CDR3 is TGTGCCAGCAGAAACAAAGGGACGGCCTATAGCAATCAGCCCCAGCATTTT. As protein: CASRNKGTAYSNQPQHF.

This clone was detected once. The germline gene is not matched at one end of the junction; a read error may be the cause. The rearrangement links TRBV11-2 to TRBJ1-2; D is ambiguous. The CDR3 loop spans 9 amino acids. The germline V gene has CDR1 SGHAT and CDR2 FQNNGV. CDR3 loop: CASSQKMDF. The CDR3 DNA sequence: TGTGCCAGCAGCCAAAAGATGGATTTC.

The rearrangement joins TRBV11-2 to TRBJ2-6; D not certain. The CDR3 is 18 amino acids. Germline CDR1 and CDR2: SGHAT and FQNNGV. Trimming removed 5 bases from V and 1 base from J, with 18 bases in between. CDR3 region: CASSPERWGRSGANVLTF. DNA of the CDR3: TGTGCCAGCAGCCCGGAGAGATGGGGTCGGTCTGGGGCCAACGTCCTGACTTTC.

The chain uses TRBV28 and TRBJ1-3; possible D gene TRBD1, 5 bases. The CDR3 sequence is 17 residues long. The ends were cut back, 2 bases at V and 3 bases at J, with 17 bases in the middle. CDR1 and CDR2 (germline): MDHEN, SYDVKM. CDR3 amino acids: CASSLRAGTGFGNTIYF. CDR3 sequence (DNA): TGTGCCAGCAGTTTACGGGCAGGGACGGGATTTGGAAACACCATATATTTT.